What follows are 16 T cell receptor beta chains derived from one specimen sequenced in a study of blood T cell repertoires in COVID-19. Sequenced by immunoSEQ multiplex PCR; TCRdb stores in-frame clones only, minus some. This table holds tens of thousands of clones, around 85% found once. The sample was peripheral blood. The origin of the receptors is a woman in her fifties or sixties with acute or convalescent COVID-19.

The V and J genes are TRBV5-1 and TRBJ1-1; a weak D match, TRBD1 (6 bases). V was cut by 6 bases and J by 1 base, with 13 bases left in between. The CDR3 is 14 amino acids. The germline CDR1 and CDR2 sequences are SGHRS and YFSETQ. The CDR3 spells CASMSGGPNTEAFF. CDR3 nucleotides: TGCGCCAGCATGAGTGGGGGCCCGAACACTGAAGCTTTCTTT.

This chain connects TRBV24-1 to TRBJ2-1; the match to TRBD1 covers 11 bases. The V segment lost 2 bases and the J segment 7 bases; nucleotides outside the gene matches: 9. The length of the CDR3 is 17 residues. Germline assignment: CDR1 KGHDR and CDR2 SFDVKD. The CDR3 spells CATSDWKGQGASNEQFF. CDR3 nucleotide sequence: TGTGCCACCAGTGATTGGAAAGGACAGGGGGCGTCGAATGAGCAGTTCTTC.

V is TRBV2 and J is TRBJ1-3; no clear D. This CDR3 is built from 15 residues. Germline-derived CDR1 and CDR2 are SNHLY and FYNNEI. The V end lost 4 bases, the J end lost 2 bases, and 12 bases lay between the germline ends. The CDR3 DNA reads TGTGCCAGCAGTGGGACGACTAGCGCTGGAAACACCATATATTTT. This encodes CASSGTTSAGNTIYF.

This chain links TRBV27 with TRBJ2-3, with 9 bases matching TRBD1. The ends lost 5 bases at V and 6 bases at J; junction bases unmatched: 9. The V gene's germline CDR1 is MNHEY and CDR2 SMNVEV (reference sequence). The CDR3 has 15 residues. The CDR3 loop is CASSLRDREGDTQYF. DNA of the CDR3: TGTGCCAGCAGTCTCCGGGACAGGGAGGGGGATACGCAGTATTTT.

In this sample, this clone turned up a few times. This sequence joins TRBV21-1 and TRBJ1-5. TRBV21-1 is annotated as a pseudogene. The CDR3 runs to 11 residues. In nucleotides, the CDR3 is TGTGCCAGCCTTCGGGATCAGCCCCAGCATTTT. Translated: CASLRDQPQHF.

In this sample, this clone turned up once. The V gene is TRBV7-2, the J gene TRBJ2-5; D is perhaps TRBD1 (6 bases). Trimming took off 8 bases at V and 1 base at J, with 14 bases between the two ends. The length of the CDR3 is 14 residues. Germline CDR1 is SGHTA and CDR2 is FQGNSA. This CDR3 reads CASSPGTTQETQYF. The CDR3 DNA is TGTGCCAGCTCCCCCGGGACAACCCAAGAGACCCAGTACTTC.

The V gene is TRBV5-8, the J gene TRBJ2-7, with unresolved D. CDR1 is SGHTS and CDR2 is YDEGEE in the germline V gene. The CDR3 loop spans 12 amino acids. V was pared by 0 bases and J by 7 bases, with 8 bases between. The CDR3: CASSLAYSEQYF. CDR3 in DNA: TGTGCCAGCAGCTTGGCGTACTCGGAGCAGTACTTC.

This chain joins TRBV5-4 and TRBJ1-4, with D perhaps matching TRBD1 (6 bases). Germline V gives CDR1 SGHNT, CDR2 YYREEE (reference sequence). Trimming left V 3 bases short and J 6 bases short, with 12 bases between. This CDR3 spans 14 amino acids. CDR3 protein: CASSSGGRDEKLFF. DNA of the CDR3: TGTGCCAGCAGCTCCGGGGGGCGGGATGAAAAACTGTTTTTT.

This chain links TRBV29-1 with TRBJ1-2, with 8 bases identical to TRBD1. The V and J ends lost 6 bases and 4 bases, in that order; junction bases with no gene match: 7. Germline loops: CDR1 SQVTM, CDR2 ANQGSEA. The CDR3 is 13 amino acids. The CDR3 DNA follows: TGCAGCGTCTCAGGGGGCCGTGGCTATGGCTACACCTTC. Translated, it gives CSVSGGRGYGYTF.

This sequence joins TRBV6-1 and TRBJ1-4; 7 positions match TRBD1. Trimming took 1 base from V and 4 from J; bases not matched to a gene: 3. The CDR3 is made up of 15 amino acids. The germline CDR1 and CDR2 sequences are MNHNS and SASEGT. The chain's CDR3 is CASSEEGQYNEKLFF. The CDR3 DNA is TGTGCCAGCAGTGAAGAGGGACAGTATAATGAAAAACTGTTTTTT.

The J gene is TRBJ2-6, the V gene TRBV18; D may be TRBD1 (5 bases). V dropped 3 bases and J dropped 0 bases, with 6 bases sitting between them. The germline V gene has CDR1 KGHSH and CDR2 LQKENI. This CDR3 contains 15 residues. The CDR3 DNA sequence: TGTGCCAGCTCACCCCAGGGCTCTGGGGCCAACGTCCTGACTTTC. Translated: CASSPQGSGANVLTF.

This chain connects TRBV28 to TRBJ2-1, with TRBD2 matching 7 bases. V lost 2 bases, J lost 4 bases, and 8 bases stayed unmatched. There are 16 residues in the CDR3. Germline values: CDR1 MDHEN, CDR2 SYDVKM. In DNA, the CDR3 is TGTGCCAGCAGTTTAATTGAGGGACTACCATACAATGAGCAGTTCTTC. Its protein is CASSLIEGLPYNEQFF.

This clone has only one observation. This rearrangement joins TRBV29-1 to TRBJ1-4; the D gene is possibly TRBD1 (6 bases). The germline V gene encodes CDR1 SQVTM and CDR2 ANQGSEA. The CDR3 totals 12 residues. The CDR3 loop reads CAAQGLNEKLFF. CDR3 sequence (DNA): TGCGCGGCGCAGGGGTTAAATGAAAAACTGTTTTTT.

This clone has just a few counts. The chain links TRBV14 to TRBJ2-2; possible D gene TRBD2, 5 bases. Germline values: CDR1 SGHDN, CDR2 FVKESK. There are 15 residues in the CDR3. The V and J ends lost 0 bases and 5 bases respectively, with 10 bases between them. CDR3 region: CASSQDVGVTGELFF. The CDR3 coding sequence is TGTGCCAGCAGCCAAGATGTGGGAGTGACCGGGGAGCTGTTTTTT.

The table lists this clone with a count of one. In nucleotides, the CDR3 is TGTGCCAGCAGCTTATCTGGGACAAGGACCTACGAGCAGTACTTC. Its translation is CASSLSGTRTYEQYF. The chain links TRBV13 to TRBJ2-7, with D possibly matching TRBD1 (6 bases). The germline V and J ends were trimmed by 2 bases and 2 bases, with 13 bases remaining between them. This CDR3 comprises 15 residues. The germline V gene encodes CDR1 PRHDT and CDR2 FYEKMQ (reference sequence).

The V and J genes are TRBV3-1 (or the pseudogene TRBV3-2) and TRBJ1-2; TRBD1 is a possible D gene (6 bases). The germline CDR1 and CDR2 sequences are LGHDT and YNNKEL (reference sequence). The CDR3 has 17 amino acids. Trimming removed 1 base from V and 4 bases from J, with 19 bases in between. The CDR3 is CASSQARSTGTPYGYTF. For the CDR3, the DNA is TGTGCCAGCAGCCAAGCCAGAAGTACAGGGACCCCCTATGGCTACACCTTC.